A single sample is the source of the 10 T cell receptor beta chains below, sequenced in a study of breast tumors, draining lymph nodes, adjacent tissues. Breast cancer patients provided tissue from their axillary draining lymph nodes. TCRdb passed the multiplex PCR reads through MiXCR, listing each CDR3 protein once. The table shows around 130,000 distinct CDR3 sequences, with 21% occurring only once. The sequenced sample consisted of axillary lymph node tissue. These receptors originate from a female donor with breast cancer. Some clones in this sample may be carry-over from other donors' samples.

Worth noting for this clonotype: A much larger clone differs from this one at a single base, so this may be a read error. The rearrangement links TRBV9 to TRBJ2-1, with D perhaps being TRBD1 or TRBD2 (5 bases each). CDR3 length equals 15 residues. Germline loops: CDR1 SGDLS, CDR2 YYNGEE. In nucleotides, the CDR3 is TGTGCCAGCAGCGTACAGGGATCCCCGAGGGATGATCAGTTCTTC. Its protein is CASSVQGSPRDDQFF. Using reference TRBV9 and TRBJ2-1 for the parts outside the CDR3, the full variable domain is DSGVTQTPKHLITATGQRVTLRCSPRSGDLSVYWYQQSLDQGLQFLIQYYNGEERAKGNILERFSAQQFPDLHSELNLSSLELGDSALYFCASSVQGSPRDDQFFGPGTRLTVL.

This clonotype was observed at least ten times. This rearrangement joins TRBV5-6 to TRBJ2-1, with 9 positions matching TRBD2. Trimming cost V 0 bases and J 8 bases; bases outside gene matches: 6. Germline CDR1 is SGHDT and CDR2 is YYEEEE. The CDR3 sequence is 15 residues long. The CDR3 nucleotides are TGTGCCAGCAGCTTGGCTCTAGCGGGAATGGATGAGCAGTTCTTC. Translating gives CASSLALAGMDEQFF. Together with reference TRBV5-6 and TRBJ2-1, the CDR3 gives the full variable domain: DAGVTQSPTHLIKTRGQQVTLRCSPKSGHDTVSWYQQALGQGPQFIFQYYEEEERQRGNFPDRFSGHQFPNYSSELNVNALLLGDSALYLCASSLALAGMDEQFFGPGTRLTVL.

In this sample, this clonotype turned up many times. CDR3 coding DNA: TGTGCCAGCAGCTTGGACACAGATTACTACGAGCAGTACTTC. Protein: CASSLDTDYYEQYF. The chain recombines TRBV7-9 with TRBJ2-7, with D possibly TRBD1 on 5 matching bases. Germline V CDR1 and CDR2: SEHNR, FQNEAQ (reference sequence). Trimming stripped 3 bases from V and 3 bases from J, with 12 bases between. CDR3 length equals 14 residues. The whole variable domain, filled in from reference TRBV7-9 and TRBJ2-7, reads DTGVSQNPRHKITKRGQNVTFRCDPISEHNRLYWYRQTLGQGPEFLTYFQNEAQLEKSRLLSDRFSAERPKGSFSTLEIQRTEQGDSAMYLCASSLDTDYYEQYFGPGTRLTVT.

This clonotype showed up many times. V usage is TRBV6-1 and J usage is TRBJ2-3; 8 nucleotides align to TRBD1. Unmatched junction bases numbered 3, after V lost 5 bases and J lost 2 bases. Germline V gives CDR1 MNHNS, CDR2 SASEGT. The CDR3 runs to 14 residues. CDR3 in amino acids: CASSKQGDTDTQYF. The DNA for the CDR3 is TGTGCCAGCAGTAAACAGGGGGACACAGATACGCAGTATTTT.

This clonotype was observed many times. The rearrangement links TRBV24-1 to TRBJ1-2, with D maybe TRBD1 (5 bases). Per germline, CDR1 KGHDR and CDR2 SFDVKD. The CDR3 loop spans 13 amino acids. Trimming left V 9 bases short and J 4 bases short, with 14 bases between. Here the CDR3 DNA reads TGTGCCACCTCCGCGGGGGATCCCTATGGCTACACCTTC. It encodes CATSAGDPYGYTF.

This clonotype has at least ten counts. This chain's CDR3 is CASSSMGGSGNTIYF. DNA for the CDR3: TGTGCCAGCAGCAGTATGGGAGGCTCTGGAAACACCATATATTTT. The rearrangement uses TRBV9 and TRBJ1-3; D gene uncertain. Germline V CDR1 and CDR2: SGDLS, YYNGEE. The CDR3 consists of 15 residues. The V gene lost 4 bases and the J gene lost 0 bases, with 11 bases spanning the gap.

This clonotype was seen repeatedly, ten times or more. This chain connects TRBV4-1 to TRBJ2-1, with 10 bases lining up with TRBD1. V lost 2 bases and J lost 7; bases outside the gene matches: 8. This CDR3 comprises 16 residues. Germline loops: CDR1 MGHRA, CDR2 YSYEKL. CDR3 nucleotide sequence: TGCGCCAGCAGCCAACTTCTGGGACAGGGGATGAATGAGCAGTTCTTC. It specifies CASSQLLGQGMNEQFF.

As to this clonotype: A much larger clonotype is one base distant, so this may be a read error. This rearrangement joins TRBV12-3 or TRBV12-4 to TRBJ2-3, with a tentative D call TRBD1 (6 bases). This CDR3 contains 16 residues. V lost 6 bases and J lost 0, with 16 bases in between. The CDR3 bases are TGTGCCAGCAGCCTAGGGACAATGCCTAGCACAGATACGCAGTATTTT. It yields the protein CASSLGTMPSTDTQYF.

As for this clonotype: A much larger clone is a single base away; this may be a read error. The chain links TRBV5-1 to TRBJ2-5; D is perhaps TRBD1 or TRBD2 (5 bases each). This CDR3 has 16 residues. CDR1 is SGHRS and CDR2 is YFSETQ in the germline V gene. The CDR3, as DNA: TGCGCCAGCGGCTTGGAGGTCTCGGGGCGAGGGGAGACCCAGTACTTC. Translation gives CASGLEVSGRGETQYF.

The rearrangement joins TRBV9 to TRBJ2-3, with TRBD2 identical over 12 bases. CDR3 size: 17 residues. Germline CDR1 SGDLS, CDR2 YYNGEE. The trim removed 4 bases at V and 2 bases at J, leaving 8 bases unmatched. The chain's CDR3 is CASSSGTSGLITDTQYF. In nucleotides, the CDR3 is TGTGCCAGCAGCAGCGGGACTAGCGGGCTTATCACAGATACGCAGTATTTT.